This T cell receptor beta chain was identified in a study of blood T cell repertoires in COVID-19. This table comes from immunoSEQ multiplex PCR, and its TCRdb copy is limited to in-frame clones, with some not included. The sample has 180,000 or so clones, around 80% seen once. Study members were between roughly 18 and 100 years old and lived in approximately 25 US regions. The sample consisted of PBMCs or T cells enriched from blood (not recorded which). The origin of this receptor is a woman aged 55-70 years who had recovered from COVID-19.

This chain's CDR3 is CASSRGANQETQYF. The CDR3 DNA reads as TGTGCCAGCAGCCGGGGGGCAAACCAAGAGACCCAGTACTTC. The chain links TRBV9 to TRBJ2-5, with TRBD2 as a possible D gene (7 bases). This CDR3 has 14 residues. Deletions cut 4 bases from V and 0 bases from J, with 10 bases between. Germline assignment: CDR1 SGDLS and CDR2 YYNGEE.